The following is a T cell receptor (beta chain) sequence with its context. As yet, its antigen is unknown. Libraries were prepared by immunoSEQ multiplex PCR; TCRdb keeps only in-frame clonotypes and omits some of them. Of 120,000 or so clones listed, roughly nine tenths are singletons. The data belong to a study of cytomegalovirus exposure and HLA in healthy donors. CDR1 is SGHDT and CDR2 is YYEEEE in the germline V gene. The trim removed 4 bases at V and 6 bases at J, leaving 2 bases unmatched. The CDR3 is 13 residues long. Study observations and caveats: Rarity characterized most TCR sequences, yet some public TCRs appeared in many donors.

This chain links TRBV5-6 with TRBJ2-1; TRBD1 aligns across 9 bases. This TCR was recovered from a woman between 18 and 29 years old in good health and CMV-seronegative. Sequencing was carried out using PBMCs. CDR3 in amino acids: CASSLTGGNEQFF. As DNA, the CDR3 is TGTGCCAGCAGCCTGACAGGGGGCAATGAGCAGTTCTTC.